What follows are 15 T cell receptor beta chains derived from one specimen sequenced in a study of Ad26.COV2.S vaccination and SARS-CoV-2 variants. Profiled with immunoSEQ multiplex PCR; TCRdb holds only in-frame clones, not every one. The sample comprises 300,000 to 350,000 clones, 86% of which are singletons, and 1.5% to 2% rests with the top ten. Treatment reported: 15 to 20 received Ad26.COV2.S at low or high dose, single or two shots; 5 received placebo; per-sample allocation not given. After the first vaccine or placebo injection, samples were drawn on day 63. The input for sequencing was peripheral blood, taken in a trial of Ad26.COV2.S vaccine versus placebo. Receptors were obtained from a person aged 18-65 years who received the Ad26.COV2.S COVID-19 vaccine or a placebo.

The rearrangement joins TRBV24-1 to TRBJ2-7; perhaps TRBD1 as D (6 bases). Trimming took off 6 bases at V and 0 bases at J, with 11 bases between the two ends. In germline, CDR1 is KGHDR, CDR2 SFDVKD. The CDR3 loop spans 14 amino acids. The CDR3: CATSYTGSSYEQYF. CDR3 nucleotides: TGTGCCACCAGTTATACAGGGTCCTCCTACGAGCAGTACTTC.

In this sample, this clone turned up once. The chain links TRBV7-3 to TRBJ1-6; D unclear. The V end lost 2 bases, the J end lost 9 bases, and 14 bases lay between the germline ends. The germline gives CDR1 SGHTA, CDR2 FQGTGA. CDR3 length: 15 amino acids. The CDR3 region has the DNA TGTGCCAGCAGCTTATTTGGCAGAGGTAGTTCACCCCTCCACTTT. Translating gives CASSLFGRGSSPLHF.

This chain links TRBV9 with TRBJ2-1, with 7 positions matching TRBD2. The CDR3 length is 16 residues. The germline V gene encodes CDR1 SGDLS and CDR2 YYNGEE. The J segment lost 4 bases and the V segment lost 0 bases, leaving 7 bases of the junction unmatched. The CDR3 sequence is CASSVESSGAYNEQFF. Here the CDR3 DNA reads TGTGCCAGCAGCGTAGAAAGCAGCGGGGCTTACAATGAGCAGTTCTTC.

In this sample, this clone turned up a few times. This chain joins TRBV30 and TRBJ2-3; D call uncertain. The CDR3 contains 13 residues. V dropped 1 base and J dropped 0 bases, with 5 bases sitting between them. Per the germline V gene, CDR1 is GTSNPN and CDR2 is SVGIG (reference sequence). The CDR3 reads CAWSGASTDTQYF. The CDR3 bases are TGTGCCTGGAGTGGAGCTAGCACAGATACGCAGTATTTT. Full variable domain (rest looked up from reference TRBV30 and TRBJ2-3): SQTIHQWPATLVQPVGSPLSLECTVEGTSNPNLYWYRQAAGRGLQLLFYSVGIGQISSEVPQNLSASRPQDRQFILSSKKLLLSDSGFYLCAWSGASTDTQYFGPGTRLTVL.

The rearrangement joins TRBV5-1 to TRBJ1-4; D is perhaps TRBD1 (6 bases). Germline CDR1 is SGHRS and CDR2 is YFSETQ. CDR3 length: 15 residues. V lost 7 bases, J lost 5 bases, and 18 bases lay in between. CDR3: CASRVTGKPNEKLFF. DNA for the CDR3: TGCGCCAGCCGGGTCACAGGGAAACCCAATGAAAAACTGTTTTTT.

CDR3 bases: TGTGCCAGCAGTTACCCCTTCCCCGGGGAGCTGTTTTTT. Translating gives CASSYPFPGELFF. The chain is built from TRBV27 and TRBJ2-2; no firm D call. With 4 bases removed from V and 6 bases from J, the gap between germline ends came to 9 bases. The CDR3 has 13 residues. CDR1 and CDR2 from the germline V gene are MNHEY and SMNVEV (reference sequence).

The chain combines TRBV20-1 with TRBJ2-1; D ambiguous. The CDR3 runs 10 residues. Between the trimmed V and J ends, which lost 5 bases and 9 bases, there was a span of 8 bases. The germline gives CDR1 DFQATT, CDR2 SNEGSKA (reference sequence). As DNA, the CDR3 is TGCAGTGCTGTAGTGGGTGAGCAGTTCTTC. This gives the protein CSAVVGEQFF.

This chain uses TRBV30 with TRBJ2-1, with 8 bases lining up with TRBD2. J lost 4 bases, V lost 5 bases, and 10 bases had no gene match. From germline, CDR1 is GTSNPN and CDR2 SVGIG (reference sequence). This CDR3 has 15 amino acids. The CDR3 sequence: CAWGGSGGPYNEQFF. The CDR3 coding sequence is TGTGCCTGGGGGGGGAGCGGGGGACCTTACAATGAGCAGTTCTTC.

The V gene is TRBV14, the J gene TRBJ2-1; 7 nucleotides agree with TRBD1. The germline gives CDR1 SGHDN, CDR2 FVKESK. The CDR3 spans 14 residues. Unmatched junction bases numbered 7, after V lost 1 base and J lost 10 bases. The CDR3 is CASSQAGTAREQFF. For the CDR3, the DNA is TGTGCCAGCAGCCAAGCCGGGACAGCGAGAGAGCAGTTCTTC.

The chain uses TRBV12-3 or TRBV12-4 and TRBJ1-2; D unresolved. This CDR3 contains 13 residues. Trimming removed 3 bases at V and 8 bases at J, with 13 bases between. The CDR3 spells CASSFPSHSGYTF. CDR3 nucleotides: TGTGCCAGCAGTTTCCCTTCCCACTCGGGCTACACCTTC.

This clone came up once. This rearrangement joins TRBV2 to TRBJ2-3, with a weak D call TRBD1 (5 bases). Germline lookup yields CDR1 SNHLY and CDR2 FYNNEI. V was clipped by 6 bases and J by 2 bases, with 15 bases between them. The CDR3 runs 15 residues. The CDR3 nucleotides read TGTGCCAGCAGGACCCAGGGCCCTATCACAGATACGCAGTATTTT. Translating gives CASRTQGPITDTQYF.

The V gene is TRBV25-1, the J gene TRBJ2-1, with a weak D call TRBD2 (6 bases). CDR3 length: 17 amino acids. With 3 bases removed from V and 5 bases from J, the gap between germline ends came to 20 bases. CDR1 is MGHDK and CDR2 is SYGVNS in the germline V gene. CDR3 loop: CASSDPRPGLINNEQFF. The CDR3 nucleotides are TGTGCCAGCAGTGACCCGCGGCCGGGACTTATTAACAATGAGCAGTTCTTC. The full variable domain, in which reference TRBV25-1 and TRBJ2-1 provide the parts outside the CDR3, is EADIYQTPRYLVIGTGKKITLECSQTMGHDKMYWYQQDPGMELHLIHYSYGVNSTEKGDLSSESTVSRIRTEHFPLTLESARPSHTSQYLCASSDPRPGLINNEQFFGPGTRLTVL.

The chain links TRBV11-2 to TRBJ1-2; D unclear. CDR3 length: 14 residues. Germline V CDR1 and CDR2: SGHAT, FQNNGV. Trimming took 2 bases from V and 0 from J, leaving 7 bases between them. Here the CDR3 DNA reads TGTGCCAGCAGCTTACAGTATGCTAACTATGGCTACACCTTC. It encodes CASSLQYANYGYTF. The entire variable domain, with the rest obtained from reference TRBV11-2 and TRBJ1-2, is as follows: EAGVAQSPRYKIIEKRQSVAFWCNPISGHATLYWYQQILGQGPKLLIQFQNNGVVDDSQLPKDRFSAERLKGVDSTLKIQPAKLEDSAVYLCASSLQYANYGYTFGSGTRLTVV.

There are a few counts of this clone. The chain links TRBV5-1 to TRBJ2-7; TRBD1 matches 9 bases. Germline trimming cut 3 bases from V and 3 bases from J; bases unmatched to any gene: 7. The CDR3 loop spans 15 amino acids. The germline CDR1 and CDR2 sequences are SGHRS and YFSETQ. DNA of the CDR3: TGCGCCAGCAGCTCCGGACAGGGGTGGAACTACGAGCAGTACTTC. It is translated as CASSSGQGWNYEQYF.

This chain joins TRBV5-6 and TRBJ1-5, with 9 bases fitting TRBD1. V dropped 4 bases and J dropped 5; count of bases not matched to a gene: 4. This CDR3 is 14 amino acids long. CDR1 SGHDT and CDR2 YYEEEE come from the germline V gene. The CDR3 loop reads CASSRNRGHQPQHF. The CDR3 DNA sequence: TGTGCCAGCAGCCGTAACAGGGGGCATCAGCCCCAGCATTTT.